The 21 T cell receptor beta chains reported below all come from one sample, sequenced in a study of blood T cells in healthy people across ages. A sample-barcoded 5' primer and a J-beta primer mix were used in a second PCR of roughly 7 to 11 cycles. TCRdb re-called the 5' RACE reads through MiXCR, storing one row per CDR3 protein. The sample consists of 1.5 million to 2 million distinct CDR3 sequences, about 39% of them appearing once. The sequencing input was blood. These receptors were taken from a human donor in good health.

For this clonotype: One junction end does not reproduce the germline sequence, and a read error may be involved. The chain couples TRBV4-2 to TRBJ2-1, with 7 bases matching TRBD2. The CDR3 spans 18 residues. Germline CDR1 LGHNA, CDR2 YNFKEQ. CDR3 sequence reads: CVSSRGLISDGGYNEQFF. DNA for the CDR3: TGTGTCAGCAGCCGGGGACTAATTAGCGACGGGGGCTACAATGAGCAGTTCTTC.

The rearrangement uses TRBV9 and TRBJ2-1, with 7 bases that match TRBD1. V gave up 7 bases and J gave up 4 bases; unmatched junction bases: 5. The CDR3 runs to 13 residues. Germline CDR1 and CDR2: SGDLS and YYNGEE. CDR3 bases: TGTGCCAGCGGACGACAGGGTTACAATGAGCAGTTCTTC. Amino acid sequence: CASGRQGYNEQFF. The full variable domain, completed using reference TRBV9 and TRBJ2-1, is DSGVTQTPKHLITATGQRVTLRCSPRSGDLSVYWYQQSLDQGLQFLIQYYNGEERAKGNILERFSAQQFPDLHSELNLSSLELGDSALYFCASGRQGYNEQFFGPGTRLTVL.

V usage is TRBV4-1 and J usage is TRBJ2-5, with D possibly being TRBD1 or TRBD2 (6 bases each). V was trimmed by 1 base and J by 4 bases, leaving 13 bases between them. This CDR3 has 15 amino acids. CDR1 MGHRA and CDR2 YSYEKL come from the germline V gene. DNA of the CDR3: TGCGCCAGCAGCCAAGGAGGGGGGCCGGGAGAGACCCAGTACTTC. Residues: CASSQGGGPGETQYF.

There are a few counts of this clonotype. J is TRBJ1-1 and V is TRBV15; no clear D gene. The V gene's germline CDR1 is LNHNV and CDR2 YYDKDF (reference sequence). CDR3 length: 13 residues. Trimming shortened V by 3 bases and J by 1 base, and 6 bases separated the two germline ends. CDR3 coding DNA: TGTGCCACCAGCAGGCGATCGAACACTGAAGCTTTCTTT. Translating gives CATSRRSNTEAFF.

This clonotype was observed many times. The chain recombines TRBV12-3 or TRBV12-4 with TRBJ2-7, with a weak D call TRBD1 (5 bases). This CDR3 contains 13 residues. The V gene lost 3 bases and the J gene lost 6 bases, with 12 bases spanning the gap. As DNA, the CDR3 is TGTGCCAGCAGTTTTAATGCTAGGGGCGAGCAGTACTTC. It codes for CASSFNARGEQYF.

V is TRBV2 and J is TRBJ2-1; D is ambiguous. Germline CDR1 and CDR2: SNHLY and FYNNEI. The CDR3 consists of 15 residues. The ends were cut back, 7 bases at V and 0 bases at J, with 13 bases in the middle. CDR3 coding DNA: TGTGCCAGCACCGAACGGGTGCCCTCCTACAATGAGCAGTTCTTC. It is translated as CASTERVPSYNEQFF.

The chain combines TRBV6-5 with TRBJ1-1, with TRBD1 as a possible D gene (5 bases). With 0 bases removed from V and 4 bases from J, the gap between germline ends came to 9 bases. Germline assignment: CDR1 MNHEY and CDR2 SVGAGI. The CDR3 has 14 residues. CDR3 amino acids: CASSYSVGGTEAFF. DNA of the CDR3: TGTGCCAGCAGTTACTCGGTCGGGGGCACTGAAGCTTTCTTT.

This clonotype has a handful of counts. This sequence joins TRBV15 and TRBJ2-1; D is unclear. Germline V gene lookup returns CDR1 LNHNV and CDR2 YYDKDF (reference sequence). V lost 6 bases and J 4 bases, leaving 16 bases between the germline ends. The CDR3 consists of 15 residues. The CDR3 DNA reads TGTGCCACCAGGTCCCCGGGTCAGTTTTACAATGAGCAGTTCTTC. Translation: CATRSPGQFYNEQFF. Complete variable domain (other parts from reference TRBV15 and TRBJ2-1): DAMVIQNPRYQVTQFGKPVTLSCSQTLNHNVMYWYQQKSSQAPKLLFHYYDKDFNNEADTPDNFQSRRPNTSFCFLDIRSPGLGDTAMYLCATRSPGQFYNEQFFGPGTRLTVL.

This chain links TRBV7-2 with TRBJ2-1; 9 bases line up with TRBD2. CDR1 and CDR2 from the germline V gene are SGHTA and FQGNSA. V was pared by 4 bases and J by 6 bases, with 7 bases of the junction left unmatched. This CDR3 comprises 15 residues. The CDR3 DNA is TGTGCCAGCAGCTCTAGCGGGGTCGTTGTCAATGAGCAGTTCTTC. This sequence encodes CASSSSGVVVNEQFF.

The chain has TRBV5-1 and TRBJ2-7; 9 bases are shared with TRBD1. J was trimmed by 5 bases and V by 5 bases; bases with no gene match: 5. The CDR3 is 13 amino acids. The germline V gene has CDR1 SGHRS and CDR2 YFSETQ. This chain's CDR3 is CASRGTGRHEQYF. The CDR3 DNA reads as TGCGCCAGCAGGGGGACAGGGCGCCACGAGCAGTACTTC.

The chain carries TRBV29-1 and TRBJ1-1; 7 nucleotides line up with TRBD1. J lost 3 bases, V lost 2 bases, and 12 bases had no gene match. Germline V gives CDR1 SQVTM, CDR2 ANQGSEA. This CDR3 is built from 16 residues. This CDR3 reads CSVEPQGGVSDTEAFF. Here the CDR3 DNA reads TGCAGCGTTGAACCCCAGGGGGGGGTTTCGGACACTGAAGCTTTCTTT.

This clonotype was found a few times. V gene TRBV7-2 combines with J gene TRBJ1-4, with 7 nucleotides matching TRBD1. CDR1 is SGHTA, CDR2 FQGNSA, per germline. The ends lost 5 bases at V and 4 bases at J; junction bases unmatched: 10. CDR3 size: 16 residues. CDR3 sequence reads: CASSQLTGADNEKLFF. The CDR3 DNA is TGTGCCAGCAGCCAACTAACAGGGGCGGATAATGAAAAACTGTTTTTT.

The chain uses TRBV20-1 and TRBJ2-5; possibly TRBD1 or TRBD2 for D (5 bases each). Trimming removed 6 bases from V and 5 bases from J, with 13 bases in between. This CDR3 comprises 12 residues. Germline V gene lookup returns CDR1 DFQATT and CDR2 SNEGSKA (reference sequence). In DNA, the CDR3 is TGCAGTGCGGGGGAACGAGGGGAGACCCAGTACTTC. Amino acids: CSAGERGETQYF.

This clonotype was recorded only once. The chain uses TRBV15 and TRBJ2-3, with TRBD1 identical over 9 bases. After removal of 3 bases from V and 4 bases from J, the junction contained 5 bases not matched to a gene. Looked up from germline, CDR1 is LNHNV and CDR2 is YYDKDF (reference sequence). This CDR3 is 15 amino acids long. CDR3 protein: CATSREQGAPDTQYF. CDR3 DNA sequence: TGTGCCACCAGCAGGGAACAGGGGGCCCCAGATACGCAGTATTTT.

This clonotype was found a few times. The chain carries TRBV13 and TRBJ1-2; 7 bases line up with TRBD1. With 2 bases clipped from V and 4 bases from J, the junction kept 10 bases outside the gene matches. The CDR3 loop spans 16 amino acids. Germline values: CDR1 PRHDT, CDR2 FYEKMQ (reference sequence). CDR3 bases: TGTGCCAGCAGCTTACTCCTTGGGGGACAGATCTATGGCTACACCTTC. This translates into CASSLLLGGQIYGYTF. Complete variable domain (other parts from reference TRBV13 and TRBJ1-2): AAGVIQSPRHLIKEKRETATLKCYPIPRHDTVYWYQQGPGQDPQFLISFYEKMQSDKGSIPDRFSAQQFSDYHSELNMSSLELGDSALYFCASSLLLGGQIYGYTFGSGTRLTVV.

The chain uses TRBV4-3 and TRBJ2-3; tentative D call: TRBD1 (6 bases). Per the germline V gene, CDR1 is LGHNA and CDR2 is YSLEER. V was pared by 0 bases and J by 6 bases, with 19 bases between. The CDR3 is 17 residues long. As DNA, the CDR3 is TGCGCCAGCAGCCAAGATCCCCTGGGACACCCCCGGGATACGCAGTATTTT. Translated: CASSQDPLGHPRDTQYF.

This clonotype has a handful of counts. The chain recombines TRBV20-1 with TRBJ1-2, with 7 nucleotides matching TRBD1. Trimming cost V 3 bases and J 5 bases; bases outside gene matches: 12. Germline CDR1 DFQATT, CDR2 SNEGSKA (reference sequence). CDR3 length: 15 residues. The DNA for the CDR3 is TGCAGTGCTAGCCGCGGTAGACAGGGAGGGTATGGCTACACCTTC. It specifies CSASRGRQGGYGYTF.

This clonotype was seen a handful of times. The genes are TRBV11-3 and TRBJ2-7; D might be TRBD1 (6 bases). CDR1 and CDR2 (germline): SGHNT, YENEEA. The CDR3 spans 16 residues. Trimming took off 8 bases at V and 7 bases at J, with 27 bases between the two ends. The CDR3 DNA is TGTGCCAGCCGATTCTCCGGGACACCTCTAGTCAGTGAGCAGTACTTC. This sequence encodes CASRFSGTPLVSEQYF.

This clonotype has at least ten counts. The CDR3 is CATSRAGTIYEQYF. CDR3 DNA sequence: TGTGCCACCAGCAGAGCCGGGACTATCTACGAGCAGTACTTC. The chain recombines TRBV15 with TRBJ2-7, with 7 positions matching TRBD2. The CDR3 runs 14 residues. Trimming at V came to 1 base and at J to 3 bases, leaving 3 bases not matched to a gene. CDR1 LNHNV and CDR2 YYDKDF come from the germline V gene (reference sequence).

The chain recombines TRBV12-3 or TRBV12-4 with TRBJ2-5, with 16 bases matching TRBD2. J gave up 13 bases and V 5 bases, and 7 bases lay outside the gene matches. This CDR3 has 14 amino acids. In nucleotides, the CDR3 is TGTGCCAGCAGTATTTCGGGACTAGCGGGGGGGCGGTACTTC. Translated, it gives CASSISGLAGGRYF.

The V and J genes are TRBV10-3 and TRBJ2-1; D possibly uses TRBD1 or TRBD2 (5 bases each). The CDR3 has 14 residues. Germline V gene lookup returns CDR1 ENHRY and CDR2 SYGVKD. Trimming removed 8 bases at V and 5 bases at J, with 16 bases between. The CDR3 is CAIPGPTPNNEQFF. The CDR3 DNA sequence: TGTGCCATCCCGGGACCCACCCCAAACAATGAGCAGTTCTTC.